This TCR beta chain came from a study of T cells in Graves' hyperthyroidism and ophthalmopathy. This clonotype was picked up many times. As yet, its antigen is unknown. Study results and caveats: In blood, most of the thyroid clonotypes expanded above 0.001 were also present. Ophthalmopathy was predicted by the model a median of 6.5 months ahead of onset.

Amplification of TCR beta CDR3 regions used RNA as the template. The HTBI primer set was used in a first-round RT-PCR of the TCR CDR3. TCRdb re-analysed the multiplex PCR reads in MiXCR, keeping a single row per CDR3 protein. Among over 350,000 distinct CDR3 sequences, about 15% were seen once, and the ten largest hold roughly 13%. Source material: blood. The receptor was isolated from a man aged 18 to 30 with Graves' ophthalmopathy.

The DNA for the CDR3 is TGTGCCAGCAGCCAAACGACTAGCGGTGGCAACAATGAGCAGTTCTTC. Protein: CASSQTTSGGNNEQFF. The chain is built from TRBV3-1 and TRBJ2-1; TRBD2 agrees at 9 bases. Germline CDR1 LGHDT, CDR2 YNNKEL (reference sequence). The CDR3 is 16 amino acids. After removal of 2 bases from V and 5 bases from J, the junction contained 7 bases not matched to a gene.